These 23 T cell receptor beta chains were all obtained from the same sample, sequenced in a study of T cells in Graves' hyperthyroidism and ophthalmopathy. Authors of the study amplified TCR beta CDR3 regions from RNA transcripts. A set of HTBI primers served as the primers for a first-round RT-PCR of the TCR CDR3. TCRdb redid the calling of the multiplex PCR reads with MiXCR, one entry per CDR3 protein. Among around 300,000 distinct CDR3 sequences listed, approximately 14% were seen once. What was sequenced was blood. These receptors came from a woman between 40 and 50 years old with Graves' hyperthyroidism.

The chain recombines TRBV4-1 with TRBJ1-6; D call uncertain. The CDR3 consists of 16 residues. Trimming took off 4 bases at V and 8 bases at J, with 18 bases between the two ends. Germline V gene lookup returns CDR1 MGHRA and CDR2 YSYEKL. The CDR3 sequence: CASSPVSTAYDSPLHF. For the CDR3, the DNA is TGCGCCAGCAGCCCCGTGTCCACAGCTTACGATTCACCCCTCCACTTT.

This clonotype has at least ten counts. This rearrangement joins TRBV27 to TRBJ1-1; 7 bases fit TRBD1. The CDR3 spans 17 residues. Germline V gene lookup returns CDR1 MNHEY and CDR2 SMNVEV (reference sequence). The V and J ends lost 7 bases and 3 bases, in that order; junction bases with no gene match: 17. The CDR3 nucleotides are TGTGCCAGCATGTTAGGTATAGGAGGGGGCGAATACACTGAAGCTTTCTTT. Its protein product is CASMLGIGGGEYTEAFF.

This chain joins TRBV7-9 and TRBJ2-3; possible D gene TRBD1, 6 bases. CDR3 length: 14 amino acids. V dropped 5 bases and J dropped 0 bases, with 9 bases sitting between them. Germline CDR1 reads SEHNR; CDR2 reads FQNEAQ (reference sequence). DNA of the CDR3: TGTGCCAGCAGCAAAGGACAGAGCACAGATACGCAGTATTTT. Residues: CASSKGQSTDTQYF. Filled out from reference TRBV7-9 and TRBJ2-3, the complete variable domain reads DTGVSQNPRHKITKRGQNVTFRCDPISEHNRLYWYRQTLGQGPEFLTYFQNEAQLEKSRLLSDRFSAERPKGSFSTLEIQRTEQGDSAMYLCASSKGQSTDTQYFGPGTRLTVL.

Many counts were recorded for this clonotype. The chain recombines TRBV6-1 with TRBJ1-5, with D perhaps TRBD1 (6 bases). V dropped 4 bases and J dropped 0 bases, with 10 bases sitting between them. This CDR3 region has 15 residues. Germline assignment: CDR1 MNHNS and CDR2 SASEGT. The CDR3 protein is CASSATGYSNQPQHF. The CDR3 DNA reads as TGTGCCAGCAGTGCGACAGGTTATAGCAATCAGCCCCAGCATTTT.

V is TRBV5-1 and J is TRBJ1-3; weak D call: TRBD1 (5 bases). The CDR3 contains 15 residues. Germline CDR1 and CDR2: SGHRS and YFSETQ. The V end was cut by 1 base, the J end by 4 bases, with 12 bases between. The CDR3: CASSLSQGAGNTIYF. The CDR3 DNA reads as TGCGCCAGCAGCTTGAGTCAGGGAGCCGGAAACACCATATATTTT.

This clonotype came up many times. V gene TRBV2 combines with J gene TRBJ2-3; D is undetermined. This CDR3 contains 14 residues. V lost 4 bases, J lost 2 bases, and 10 bases lay in between. The germline V gene has CDR1 SNHLY and CDR2 FYNNEI. CDR3 loop: CASSGRLHTDTQYF. CDR3 sequence (DNA): TGTGCCAGCAGTGGGCGCCTACACACAGATACGCAGTATTTT.

This clonotype was seen many times. Because the CDR3's place on the DNA is in doubt, the DNA is left out and the CDR3 is given as listed by TCRdb. The chain uses TRBV12-3 or TRBV12-4 and TRBJ2-3; TRBD1 is taken as the D call from the table, unchecked against the DNA. The CDR3 is 15 residues long, counting both termini. The CDR3 loop is CASSFGAGSADTQYF.

This clonotype was seen ten or more times. The chain employs TRBV2 and TRBJ2-1, with D possibly matching TRBD1 (5 bases). This CDR3 is 15 amino acids long. Germline lookup yields CDR1 SNHLY and CDR2 FYNNEI. With 6 bases removed from V and 0 bases from J, the gap between germline ends came to 12 bases. This CDR3 reads CASSRDRVSYNEQFF. The CDR3 nucleotides are TGTGCCAGCAGCCGTGACAGAGTCTCCTACAATGAGCAGTTCTTC.

This clonotype was picked up a small number of times. This sequence joins TRBV20-1 and TRBJ1-4; D unclear. V was pared by 0 bases and J by 7 bases, with 12 bases between. Germline-derived CDR1 and CDR2 are DFQATT and SNEGSKA (reference sequence). There are 14 residues in the CDR3. The CDR3 here is CSARETLWGEKLFF. The CDR3 DNA sequence: TGCAGTGCTAGAGAGACCCTGTGGGGTGAAAAACTGTTTTTT.

About this clonotype itself: This may arise from a read error, as a much more abundant clone is one base away. This chain uses TRBV7-2 with TRBJ1-1, with 8 bases identical to TRBD1. CDR3 length: 14 amino acids. Looked up from germline, CDR1 is SGHTA and CDR2 is FQGNSA. The CDR3 reads CAGSPQGAREEAFF. In nucleotides, the CDR3 is TGTGCCGGCAGCCCCCAGGGGGCCCGGGAAGAAGCTTTCTTT.

Ten or more counts support this clonotype. The chain employs TRBV20-1 and TRBJ1-4, with 11 bases fitting TRBD1. Germline CDR1 is DFQATT and CDR2 is SNEGSKA (reference sequence). The CDR3 contains 13 residues. V lost 3 bases, J lost 7 bases, and 1 base stayed unmatched. CDR3 coding DNA: TGCAGTGCTAGGGGGACAGGGGGTGAAAAACTGTTTTTT. Amino acids: CSARGTGGEKLFF.

This clonotype was recorded many times. CDR3 nucleotides: TGTGCCAGCAGTACTTTGACTAGCGGGAGATTAAATGAGCAGTTCTTC. Translation gives CASSTLTSGRLNEQFF. This chain connects TRBV2 to TRBJ2-1, with 12 bases fitting TRBD2. The CDR3 totals 16 residues. In germline, CDR1 is SNHLY, CDR2 FYNNEI. Trimming removed 5 bases from V and 7 bases from J; junction bases left unmatched: 9.

This clonotype was seen many times. An end of the junction differs from the germline gene, which may be a read error. The chain links TRBV24-1 to TRBJ1-2; no clear D gene. This CDR3 has 14 amino acids. Germline V gives CDR1 KGHDR, CDR2 SFDVKD. CDR3 sequence (DNA): TGTGCCACCAGTGATTCTCGGTCTAACTATAGCTACACCTTC. Protein product: CATSDSRSNYSYTF.

This clonotype was recorded many times. The genes are TRBV27 and TRBJ1-4; D ambiguous. The CDR3 runs 16 residues. Germline CDR1 reads MNHEY; CDR2 reads SMNVEV (reference sequence). V was pared by 6 bases and J by 8 bases, with 22 bases between. CDR3 bases: TGTGCCAGCAGCCAGTCGTTAGGCGCGACCGGAGAAAAACTGTTTTTT. Translation: CASSQSLGATGEKLFF.

At least ten counts were recorded for this clonotype. The chain couples TRBV2 to TRBJ2-5, with TRBD1 matching 8 bases. V was clipped by 9 bases and J by 3 bases; unmatched bases: 6. The CDR3 runs to 13 residues. The V gene's germline CDR1 is SNHLY and CDR2 FYNNEI. CDR3 loop: CASLRTGKETQYF. CDR3 bases: TGTGCCAGTCTGAGGACAGGGAAAGAGACCCAGTACTTC.

This sequence joins TRBV20-1 and TRBJ2-3, with 7 bases matching TRBD2. The V and J ends lost 3 bases and 1 base, in that order; junction bases with no gene match: 10. The germline gives CDR1 DFQATT, CDR2 SNEGSKA (reference sequence). The length of the CDR3 is 16 residues. CDR3 sequence (DNA): TGCAGTGCTAGGGGGGGGGTGCTAGTAGGCACAGATACGCAGTATTTT. Translation gives CSARGGVLVGTDTQYF.

The table lists this clonotype with many counts. V usage is TRBV12-3 or TRBV12-4 and J usage is TRBJ2-1; 7 bases agree with TRBD1. The CDR3 contains 16 residues. V lost 7 bases and J lost 4; bases outside the gene matches: 13. CDR3 bases: TGTGCCAGCAACGACCCGACAGGGAGCAATTACAATGAGCAGTTCTTC. Translation: CASNDPTGSNYNEQFF.

This clonotype was counted ten times or more. The V call is TRBV11-3, the J call TRBJ1-1; D not resolved. The V gene lost 3 bases and the J gene lost 4 bases, with 9 bases spanning the gap. The germline V gene encodes CDR1 SGHNT and CDR2 YENEEA. The CDR3 runs to 13 residues. The CDR3 protein is CASSLLRATEAFF. In DNA form, the CDR3 reads TGTGCCAGCAGCTTGCTAAGGGCCACTGAAGCTTTCTTT.

This clonotype showed up many times. The chain has TRBV7-2 and TRBJ2-1, with 7 nucleotides matching TRBD2. J lost 1 base, V lost 5 bases, and 5 bases had no gene match. Looked up from germline, CDR1 is SGHTA and CDR2 is FQGNSA. The CDR3 spans 15 residues. As DNA, the CDR3 is TGTGCCAGCAGCCGATGGGGGGGTTCCTACAATGAGCAGTTCTTC. Translated: CASSRWGGSYNEQFF.

This clonotype was recorded many times. At one boundary the junction diverges from the germline segment, which might be a read error. The V gene is TRBV28, the J gene TRBJ2-7; unclear D gene. This CDR3 spans 13 amino acids. Germline V gene data show CDR1 as MDHEN and CDR2 as SYDVKM. In DNA form, the CDR3 reads TGTGCCAACAGTTTAGTCCAATCGGACGAGCAGTACTTC. This encodes CANSLVQSDEQYF.

This clonotype was recorded many times. The chain has TRBV28 and TRBJ2-7; D perhaps matches TRBD1 (5 bases). V lost 2 bases, J lost 7 bases, and 12 bases lay in between. The CDR3 runs 13 residues. Germline V gene sequence: CDR1 MDHEN, CDR2 SYDVKM. In nucleotides, the CDR3 is TGTGCCAGCAGTTTACGTAGGGGATTTGAGCAGTACTTC. This codes for CASSLRRGFEQYF.

In this sample, this clonotype turned up many times. The chain couples TRBV30 to TRBJ1-1, with D perhaps matching TRBD1 (5 bases). Per the germline V gene, CDR1 is GTSNPN and CDR2 is SVGIG (reference sequence). Trimming removed 7 bases from V and 6 bases from J, with 12 bases in between. CDR3 size: 11 residues. The CDR3: CAFRGAAEAFF. CDR3 DNA sequence: TGTGCCTTCCGCGGGGCGGCTGAAGCTTTCTTT. Together with reference TRBV30 and TRBJ1-1, the CDR3 gives the full variable domain: SQTIHQWPATLVQPVGSPLSLECTVEGTSNPNLYWYRQAAGRGLQLLFYSVGIGQISSEVPQNLSASRPQDRQFILSSKKLLLSDSGFYLCAFRGAAEAFFGQGTRLTVV.

This sequence joins TRBV29-1 and TRBJ1-4; no clear D gene. V shed 4 bases and J shed 4 bases, with 10 bases lying between them. Germline CDR1 SQVTM, CDR2 ANQGSEA. The CDR3 sequence is 13 residues long. The CDR3 sequence is CSVGGELNEKLFF. The CDR3 bases are TGCAGCGTTGGGGGAGAGCTTAATGAAAAACTGTTTTTT.